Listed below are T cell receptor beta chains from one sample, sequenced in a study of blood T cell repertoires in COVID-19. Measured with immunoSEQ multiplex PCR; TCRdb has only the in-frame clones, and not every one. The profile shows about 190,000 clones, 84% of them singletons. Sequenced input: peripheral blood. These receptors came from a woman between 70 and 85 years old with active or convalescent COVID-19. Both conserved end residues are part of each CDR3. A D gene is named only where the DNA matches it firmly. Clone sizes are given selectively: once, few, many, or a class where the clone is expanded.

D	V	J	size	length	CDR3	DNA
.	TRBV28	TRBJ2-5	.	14	CASSFGAGRETQYF	TGTGCCAGCAGTTTTGGGGCGGGAAGAGAGACCCAGTACTTC
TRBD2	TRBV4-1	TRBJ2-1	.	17	CASSQDRAGGLYNEQFF	TGCGCCAGCAGCCAAGATCGAGCGGGGGGCCTCTACAATGAGCAGTTCTTC
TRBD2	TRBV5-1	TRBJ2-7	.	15	CASSLGLAGTYEQYF	TGCGCCAGCAGCCTTGGACTAGCGGGGACCTACGAGCAGTACTTC
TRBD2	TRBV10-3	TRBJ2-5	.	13	CASGLAAQETQYF	TGTGCCAGCGGACTAGCGGCTCAAGAGACCCAGTACTTC
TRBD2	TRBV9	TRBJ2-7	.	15	CASSAGLAGQYEQYF	TGTGCCAGCAGCGCTGGACTAGCGGGACAATACGAGCAGTACTTC
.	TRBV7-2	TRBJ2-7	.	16	CASSLRSNYRDYEQYF	TGTGCCAGCAGCTTAAGGTCGAACTACAGGGATTACGAGCAGTACTTC
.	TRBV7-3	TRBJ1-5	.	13	CASSPPGWQPQHF	TGTGCCAGCAGCCCACCGGGGTGGCAGCCCCAGCATTTT
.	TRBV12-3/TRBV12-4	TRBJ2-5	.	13	CASSFDRQETQYF	TGTGCCAGCAGTTTCGACAGACAAGAGACCCAGTACTTC
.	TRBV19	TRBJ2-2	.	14	CASSGDRNTGELFF	TGTGCCAGTAGTGGCGACAGGAACACCGGGGAGCTGTTTTTT
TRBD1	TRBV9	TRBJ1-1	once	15	CASSVQGAMNTEAFF	TGTGCCAGCAGCGTTCAGGGGGCGATGAACACTGAAGCTTTCTTT
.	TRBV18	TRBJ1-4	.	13	CASSLYRDEKLFF	TGTGCCAGCTCACTTTACAGGGATGAAAAACTGTTTTTT
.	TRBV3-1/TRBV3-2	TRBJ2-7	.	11	CASGADYEQYF	TGTGCCAGCGGGGCAGACTACGAGCAGTACTTC
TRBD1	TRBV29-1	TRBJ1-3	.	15	CSVAGTASSGNTIYF	TGCAGCGTTGCGGGGACAGCGTCCTCTGGAAACACCATATATTTT
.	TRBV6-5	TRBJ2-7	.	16	CASSYSVPGTNYEQYF	TGTGCCAGCAGTTACTCGGTGCCAGGAACAAACTACGAGCAGTACTTC
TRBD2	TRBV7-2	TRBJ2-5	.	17	CASSLQLAGGPSGTQYF	TGTGCCAGCAGCCTCCAGCTAGCGGGAGGGCCCTCAGGGACCCAGTACTTC
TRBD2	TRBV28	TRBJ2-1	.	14	CASGGLVAYNEQFF	TGTGCCTCGGGGGGACTAGTCGCCTACAATGAGCAGTTCTTC
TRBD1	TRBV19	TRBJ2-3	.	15	CASSLRQGGTDTQYF	TGTGCCAGTAGTTTGAGACAGGGGGGCACAGATACGCAGTATTTT
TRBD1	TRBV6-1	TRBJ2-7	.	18	CASSARPNLGGASYEQYF	TGTGCCAGCAGTGCCCGCCCAAATCTAGGGGGCGCCTCCTACGAGCAGTACTTC
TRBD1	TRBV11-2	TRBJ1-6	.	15	CASSLVQGANSPLHF	TGTGCCAGCAGCTTAGTCCAGGGGGCAAATTCACCCCTCCACTTT
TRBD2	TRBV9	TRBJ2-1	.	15	CASSVSSGDYNEQFF	TGTGCCAGCAGCGTATCCAGCGGGGACTACAATGAGCAGTTCTTC
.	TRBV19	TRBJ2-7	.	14	CASSEEGRGSEQYF	TGTGCCAGTAGTGAGGAGGGGCGTGGGTCCGAGCAGTACTTC
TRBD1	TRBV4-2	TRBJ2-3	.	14	CASSPGQGTDTQYF	TGTGCCAGCAGCCCGGGACAGGGAACAGATACGCAGTATTTT
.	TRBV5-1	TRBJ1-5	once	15	CASSLGGQPNQPQHF	TGCGCCAGCAGCTTAGGTGGGCAGCCCAATCAGCCCCAGCATTTT
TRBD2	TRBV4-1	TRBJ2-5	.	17	CASSQDRLAGGFETQYF	TGCGCCAGCAGCCAAGACAGGCTAGCGGGAGGGTTTGAGACCCAGTACTTC
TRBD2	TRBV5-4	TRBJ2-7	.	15	CASSPAGGDAYEQYF	TGTGCCAGCAGCCCGGCGGGGGGGGATGCTTACGAGCAGTACTTC
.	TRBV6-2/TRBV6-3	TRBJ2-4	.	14	CASSYSVPRSVQYF	TGTGCCAGCAGTTACTCCGTTCCCCGAAGCGTTCAGTACTTC
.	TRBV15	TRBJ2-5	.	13	CATSGAGGETQYF	TGTGCCACCAGCGGAGCGGGTGGGGAGACCCAGTACTTC
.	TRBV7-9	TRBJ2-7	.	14	CASSLGLASYEQYF	TGTGCCAGCAGCTTGGGGCTGGCCTCCTACGAGCAGTACTTC
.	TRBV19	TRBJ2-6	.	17	CASSIRQAGSGANVLTF	TGTGCCAGTAGTATTCGACAGGCGGGCTCTGGGGCCAACGTCCTGACTTTC
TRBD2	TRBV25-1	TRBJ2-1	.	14	CASSETSGNNEQFF	TGTGCCAGCAGCGAGACTAGCGGGAACAATGAGCAGTTCTTC
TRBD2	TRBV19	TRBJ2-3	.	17	CASSPRTSGRLTDTQYF	TGTGCCAGTAGTCCCAGGACTAGCGGGAGGCTCACAGATACGCAGTATTTT
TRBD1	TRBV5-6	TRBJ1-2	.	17	CASRYRVVGRGQGGYTF	TGTGCCAGCAGGTATCGGGTCGTCGGCAGGGGGCAAGGTGGCTACACCTTC
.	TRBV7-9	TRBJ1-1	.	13	CASSLGTSTEAFF	TGTGCCAGCAGCCTCGGGACATCTACTGAAGCTTTCTTT
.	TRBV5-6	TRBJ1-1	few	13	CASSHRVNTEAFF	TGTGCCAGCAGCCATCGGGTGAACACTGAAGCTTTCTTT
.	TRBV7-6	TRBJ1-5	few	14	CASSPKGGNQPQHF	TGTGCCAGCAGCCCAAAGGGAGGCAATCAGCCCCAGCATTTT
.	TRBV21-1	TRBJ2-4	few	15	CASSKATGAKNIQYF	TGTGCCAGCAGCAAAGCTACAGGGGCCAAAAACATTCAGTACTTC
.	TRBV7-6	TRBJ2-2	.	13	CASSLDLTGELFF	TGTGCCAGCAGCTTAGATCTAACCGGGGAGCTGTTTTTT
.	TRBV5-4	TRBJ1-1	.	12	CASSFERTEAFF	TGTGCCAGCAGCTTTGAACGGACTGAAGCTTTCTTT
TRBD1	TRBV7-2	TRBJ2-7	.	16	CASSPSRDRAGYEQYF	TGTGCCAGCAGCCCGTCCCGGGACAGGGCGGGCTACGAGCAGTACTTC
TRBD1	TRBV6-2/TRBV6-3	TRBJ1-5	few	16	CASGSGTGISNQPQHF	TGTGCCAGCGGTTCCGGGACAGGGATTAGCAATCAGCCCCAGCATTTT
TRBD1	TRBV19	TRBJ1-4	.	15	CASRTGAGRGEKLFF	TGTGCCAGCCGAACAGGGGCGGGAAGAGGTGAAAAACTGTTTTTT
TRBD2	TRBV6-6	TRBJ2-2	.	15	CASRGTSGRSGELFF	TGTGCCAGCAGGGGGACTAGCGGGAGAAGCGGGGAGCTGTTTTTT
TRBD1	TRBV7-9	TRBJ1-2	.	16	CASSSDRQGSNYGYTF	TGTGCCAGCAGCTCCGACCGACAGGGGTCTAACTATGGCTACACCTTC
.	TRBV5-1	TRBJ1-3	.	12	CASRTDGNTIYF	TGCGCCAGCCGGACAGATGGAAACACCATATATTTT
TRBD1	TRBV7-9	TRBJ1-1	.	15	CASRDRGFMNTEAFF	TGTGCCAGCAGGGACAGGGGTTTCATGAACACTGAAGCTTTCTTT
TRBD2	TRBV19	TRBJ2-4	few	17	CASSPVGGSLGGNIQYF	TGTGCCAGTAGTCCAGTCGGGGGAAGCCTGGGAGGGAACATTCAGTACTTC
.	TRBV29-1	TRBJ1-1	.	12	CSVEGGRTEAFF	TGCAGCGTTGAGGGGGGGAGAACTGAAGCTTTCTTT
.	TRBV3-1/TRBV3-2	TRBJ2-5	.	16	CASSQDRAGPKRTQYF	TGTGCCAGCAGCCAAGATAGGGCGGGACCAAAGAGAACCCAGTACTTC
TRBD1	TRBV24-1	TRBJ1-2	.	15	CATSGQGQGDYGYTF	TGTGCCACCAGCGGCCAGGGACAGGGAGACTATGGCTACACCTTC
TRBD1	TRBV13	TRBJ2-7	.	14	CASSETGGTHEQYF	TGTGCCAGCAGCGAGACAGGGGGGACGCACGAGCAGTACTTC
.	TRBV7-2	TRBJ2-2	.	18	CASSLDPWLLAGTGELFF	TGTGCCAGCAGCTTAGATCCGTGGTTACTAGCTGGTACCGGGGAGCTGTTTTTT
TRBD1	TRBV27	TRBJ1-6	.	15	CASSPGTGYNSPLHF	TGTGCCAGCAGCCCGGGGACAGGGTATAATTCACCCCTCCACTTT
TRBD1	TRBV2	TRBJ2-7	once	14	CASSEQDRVGEQYF	TGTGCCAGCAGTGAACAGGACAGGGTTGGGGAGCAGTACTTC
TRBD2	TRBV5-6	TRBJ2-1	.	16	CASSPWMTSGSHEQFF	TGTGCCAGCAGCCCCTGGATGACTAGCGGGAGTCATGAGCAGTTCTTC
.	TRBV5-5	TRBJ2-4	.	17	CASTHEGAGWAKNIQYF	TGTGCCAGCACCCACGAGGGAGCGGGCTGGGCCAAAAACATTCAGTACTTC